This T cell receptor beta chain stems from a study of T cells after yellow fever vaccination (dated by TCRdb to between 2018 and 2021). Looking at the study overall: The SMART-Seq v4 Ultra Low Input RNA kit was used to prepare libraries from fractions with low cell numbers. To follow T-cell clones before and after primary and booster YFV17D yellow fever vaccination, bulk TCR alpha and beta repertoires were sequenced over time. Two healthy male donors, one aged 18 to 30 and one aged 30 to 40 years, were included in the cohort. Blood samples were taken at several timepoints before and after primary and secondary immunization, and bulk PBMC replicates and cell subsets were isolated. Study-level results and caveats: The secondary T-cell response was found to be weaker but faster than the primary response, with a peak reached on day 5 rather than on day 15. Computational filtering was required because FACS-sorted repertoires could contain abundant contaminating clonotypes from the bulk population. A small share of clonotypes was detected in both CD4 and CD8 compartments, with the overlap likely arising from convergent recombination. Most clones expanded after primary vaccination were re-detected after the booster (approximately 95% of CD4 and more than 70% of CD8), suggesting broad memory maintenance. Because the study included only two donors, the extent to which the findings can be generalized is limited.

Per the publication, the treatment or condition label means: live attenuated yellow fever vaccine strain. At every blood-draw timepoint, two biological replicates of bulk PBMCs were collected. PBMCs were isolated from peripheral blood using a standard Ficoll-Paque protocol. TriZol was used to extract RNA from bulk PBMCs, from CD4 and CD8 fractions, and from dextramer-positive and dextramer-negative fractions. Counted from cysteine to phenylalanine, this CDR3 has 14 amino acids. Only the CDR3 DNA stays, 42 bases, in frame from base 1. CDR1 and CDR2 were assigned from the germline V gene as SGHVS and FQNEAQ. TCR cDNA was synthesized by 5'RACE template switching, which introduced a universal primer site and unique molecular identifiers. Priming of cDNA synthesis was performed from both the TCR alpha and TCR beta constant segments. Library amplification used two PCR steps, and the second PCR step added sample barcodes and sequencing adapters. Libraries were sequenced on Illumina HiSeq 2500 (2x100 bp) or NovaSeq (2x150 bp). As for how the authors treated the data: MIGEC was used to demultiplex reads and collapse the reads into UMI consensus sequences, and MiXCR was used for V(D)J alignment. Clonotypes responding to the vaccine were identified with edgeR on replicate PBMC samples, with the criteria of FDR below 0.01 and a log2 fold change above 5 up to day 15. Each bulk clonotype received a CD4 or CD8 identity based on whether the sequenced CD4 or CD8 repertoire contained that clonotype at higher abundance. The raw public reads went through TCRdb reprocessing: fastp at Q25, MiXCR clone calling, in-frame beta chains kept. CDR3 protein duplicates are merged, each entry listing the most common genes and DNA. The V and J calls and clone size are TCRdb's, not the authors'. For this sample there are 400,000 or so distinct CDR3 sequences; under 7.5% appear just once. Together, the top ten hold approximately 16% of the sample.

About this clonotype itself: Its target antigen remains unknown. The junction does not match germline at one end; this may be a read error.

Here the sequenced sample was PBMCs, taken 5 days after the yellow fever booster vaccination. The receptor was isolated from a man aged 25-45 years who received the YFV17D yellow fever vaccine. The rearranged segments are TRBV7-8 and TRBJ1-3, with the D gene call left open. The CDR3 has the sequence CDSSSPLSGNTIYF. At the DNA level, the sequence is TGTGACAGCAGCTCCCCACTCTCTGGAAACACCATATATTTT. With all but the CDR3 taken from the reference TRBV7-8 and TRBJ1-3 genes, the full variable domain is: GAGVSQSPRYKVAKRGQDVALRCDPISGHVSLFWYQQALGQGPEFLTYFQNEAQLDKSGLPSDRFFAERPEGSVSTLKIQRTQQEDSAVYLCDSSSPLSGNTIYFGEGSWLTVV.